This T cell receptor beta chain was recovered during a study of cytomegalovirus exposure and HLA in healthy donors. The CDR3 consists of 16 residues. Germline V gene data show CDR1 as SGHRS and CDR2 as YFSETQ. V was pared by 4 bases and J by 7 bases, with 10 bases of the junction left unmatched. Concerning this clone: Its antigen is currently unknown.

Broader study findings: On later analysis, the bulk of CMV-associated TCR beta chains appeared to be HLA-restricted. It was reported that the classifier diagnosed cytomegalovirus status with high specificity and sensitivity in both the original and validation cohorts. The study carried out a later analysis of TCR beta sequences. It associated approximately 15,000 of them with specific HLA alleles at a false discovery rate of 0.05.

13 Jbeta primers and 60 Vbeta primers were used for the PCR. The method was immunoSEQ multiplex PCR; TCRdb's version includes in-frame clones alone and lacks a portion of them. The sample carries around 130,000 clones, roughly 85% recorded once. V gene TRBV5-1 combines with J gene TRBJ2-1; 11 positions agree with TRBD1. This receptor was obtained from a woman in her twenties or thirties in good health and CMV-seropositive. Sample: PBMCs. This chain's CDR3 is CASSPYWTGGENEQFF. As DNA, the CDR3 is TGCGCCAGCAGCCCGTACTGGACAGGGGGCGAAAATGAGCAGTTCTTC.